This passage covers 16 T cell receptor beta chains from one sample sequenced in a study of human T cells and chemical hapten exposure. TCRdb itself ran the RACE reads through MiXCR, one entry per CDR3 protein. The table has roughly 80,000 distinct CDR3 sequences, about 10% seen once. Time point defined: patch test 1, 2 weeks after DPC sensitization. The sample's treatment: therapeutic diphenylcyclopropenone sensitization with weekly scalp DPC. Specimen: whole blood, collected in connection with sensitization to the hapten diphenylcyclopropenone (DPC). The receptors come from a woman aged 50 to 60 with alopecia areata. Some clones in this sample may be carry-over from other donors' samples.

This clonotype was seen a handful of times. DNA for the CDR3: TGTGCCAGCAGCCACGGACAGTTGAACACTGAAGCTTTCTTT. This codes for CASSHGQLNTEAFF. The V call is TRBV7-2, the J call TRBJ1-1; D may be TRBD1 (6 bases). The CDR3 totals 14 residues. V lost 5 bases and J lost 0, with 10 bases in between. Germline V lookup: CDR1 SGHTA, CDR2 FQGNSA. The whole variable domain, filled in from reference TRBV7-2 and TRBJ1-1, reads GAGVSQSPSNKVTEKGKDVELRCDPISGHTALYWYRQSLGQGLEFLIYFQGNSAPDKSGLPSDRFSAERTGGSVSTLTIQRTQQEDSAVYLCASSHGQLNTEAFFGQGTRLTVV.

This clonotype was observed at least ten times. The chain recombines TRBV18 with TRBJ1-6; D remains unclear. The CDR3 extends over 14 amino acids. Germline CDR1 KGHSH, CDR2 LQKENI. Trimming left V 4 bases short and J 9 bases short, with 13 bases between. CDR3 sequence: CASSLSDVGSPLHF. The CDR3 bases are TGTGCCAGCTCACTTAGTGACGTTGGTTCACCCCTCCACTTT.

This clonotype was detected only a few times. The CDR3 DNA is TGTGCCAGTAGTATAGTTACTAGCGGCTCCTACAATGAGCAGTTCTTC. It is translated as CASSIVTSGSYNEQFF. The genes are TRBV19 and TRBJ2-1, with 8 bases lining up with TRBD2. Trimming removed 1 base from V and 0 bases from J; junction bases left unmatched: 2. The CDR3 is 16 amino acids. Per the germline V gene, CDR1 is LNHDA and CDR2 is SQIVND (reference sequence).

At least ten counts were recorded for this clonotype. This chain's CDR3 is CASSLWDLNTEAFF. The CDR3 nucleotides read TGTGCCAGCAGTTTATGGGACCTGAACACTGAAGCTTTCTTT. The rearrangement links TRBV12-3 or TRBV12-4 to TRBJ1-1, with TRBD1 as a possible D gene (5 bases). The CDR3 covers 14 residues. V was clipped by 2 bases and J by 0 bases, with 7 bases between them.

In its sample, this clonotype was seen a few times. The CDR3 DNA follows: TGTGCCAGCAGCACGTCTGACAGGGAATGGGTAGCTTTCTTT. This sequence encodes CASSTSDREWVAFF. The chain links TRBV5-6 to TRBJ1-1; 7 bases fit TRBD1. After removal of 4 bases from V and 10 bases from J, the junction contained 13 bases not matched to a gene. The CDR3 sequence is 14 residues long. From germline, CDR1 is SGHDT and CDR2 YYEEEE.

This clonotype was counted a few times. The chain is built from TRBV2 and TRBJ2-7, with 7 bases aligning to TRBD2. The CDR3 consists of 14 residues. Trimming cost V 7 bases and J 2 bases; bases outside gene matches: 8. Germline-derived CDR1 and CDR2 are SNHLY and FYNNEI. The CDR3 is CASTSGLRTYEQYF. CDR3 nucleotides: TGTGCCAGCACCTCGGGACTAAGAACCTACGAGCAGTACTTC. The full variable domain, its missing parts supplied by reference TRBV2 and TRBJ2-7, is EPEVTQTPSHQVTQMGQEVILRCVPISNHLYFYWYRQILGQKVEFLVSFYNNEISEKSEIFDDQFSVERPDGSNFTLKIRSTKLEDSAMYFCASTSGLRTYEQYFGPGTRLTVT.

This clonotype occurred a few times. The chain couples TRBV28 to TRBJ1-1, with 8 nucleotides matching TRBD1. The CDR3 spans 14 residues. The trim removed 8 bases at V and 1 base at J, leaving 6 bases unmatched. Germline V gene data show CDR1 as MDHEN and CDR2 as SYDVKM. In nucleotides, the CDR3 is TGTGCCAGCTGTGGCAGGGGGCGGAACACTGAAGCTTTCTTT. Translation gives CASCGRGRNTEAFF.

The chain uses TRBV7-9 and TRBJ1-4; perhaps TRBD1 as D (6 bases). This CDR3 region has 14 residues. CDR1 is SEHNR and CDR2 is FQNEAQ in the germline V gene (reference sequence). V lost 2 bases and J lost 10, with 14 bases in between. CDR3 amino acids: CASSLQGREGKLFF. The CDR3 coding sequence is TGTGCCAGCAGCTTACAGGGGAGAGAGGGAAAACTGTTTTTT.

The CDR3 bases are TGTGCCAGCAGCCCCCACAGGGGGGCCAATCAGCCCCAGCATTTT. This encodes CASSPHRGANQPQHF. This sequence joins TRBV7-6 and TRBJ1-5; 8 nucleotides line up with TRBD1. The J segment lost 3 bases and the V segment lost 5 bases, leaving 6 bases of the junction unmatched. This CDR3 has 15 residues. Germline V lookup: CDR1 SGHVS, CDR2 FNYEAQ.

V usage is TRBV6-5 and J usage is TRBJ2-7; tentative D call: TRBD2 (6 bases). The ends were cut back, 2 bases at V and 3 bases at J, with 11 bases in the middle. CDR1 is MNHEY, CDR2 SVGAGI, per germline. The CDR3 contains 14 residues. CDR3 DNA sequence: TGTGCCAGCAGTTACGGGCAGGGAGGCTACGAGCAGTACGTC. Translating it yields CASSYGQGGYEQYV.

Many counts were recorded for this clonotype. The chain uses TRBV18 and TRBJ1-1; TRBD1 agrees at 8 bases. The CDR3 is 14 residues long. Germline-derived CDR1 and CDR2 are KGHSH and LQKENI. Trimming at V came to 3 bases and at J to 5 bases, leaving 5 bases not matched to a gene. Here the CDR3 DNA reads TGTGCCAGCTCACCCCGGACAGGGTTGACTGAAGCTTTCTTT. This sequence encodes CASSPRTGLTEAFF.

This clonotype has a handful of counts. V and J are TRBV20-1 and TRBJ2-2, with TRBD2 matching over 9 bases. V shed 7 bases and J 2 bases; nucleotides not matched to a gene: 5. The CDR3 covers 14 residues. Looked up from germline, CDR1 is DFQATT and CDR2 is SNEGSKA (reference sequence). The CDR3 reads CSVNSGSNTGELFF. The CDR3 DNA is TGCAGTGTGAATAGCGGGAGCAACACCGGGGAGCTGTTTTTT.

This clonotype occurred many times. The chain employs TRBV6-5 and TRBJ2-3; TRBD2 matches at 8 bases. V shed 2 bases and J 5 bases; nucleotides not matched to a gene: 6. The CDR3 totals 15 residues. Looked up from germline, CDR1 is MNHEY and CDR2 is SVGAGI. CDR3 sequence: CASSYVSSGEDTQYF. The DNA of the CDR3 is TGTGCCAGCAGTTACGTTAGTAGCGGGGAAGATACGCAGTATTTT.

This clonotype was found a few times. The V and J genes are TRBV28 and TRBJ1-5; 7 bases agree with TRBD1. V was clipped by 6 bases and J by 5 bases; unmatched bases: 22. The CDR3 has 19 amino acids. Looked up from germline, CDR1 is MDHEN and CDR2 is SYDVKM. The CDR3: CASRPTGTANFRRYQPQHF. The CDR3 bases are TGTGCCAGCAGACCCACCGGGACAGCTAATTTCCGAAGGTATCAGCCCCAGCATTTT.

This clonotype was observed a handful of times. This chain uses TRBV6-2 or TRBV6-3 with TRBJ2-2; D uncertain. The germline V gene has CDR1 MNHEY and CDR2 SVGEGT. V lost 2 bases, J lost 5 bases, and 12 bases lay in between. The CDR3 is 15 residues long. CDR3 in amino acids: CASSYGLSWTGELFF. The CDR3 DNA reads as TGTGCCAGCAGTTACGGGCTGTCGTGGACCGGGGAGCTGTTTTTT.

This clonotype has ten or more counts. The chain employs TRBV9 and TRBJ2-7; a possible D gene is TRBD1 (5 bases). The ends were cut back, 3 bases at V and 0 bases at J, with 16 bases in the middle. This CDR3 has 16 residues. Per the germline V gene, CDR1 is SGDLS and CDR2 is YYNGEE. CDR3 coding DNA: TGTGCCAGCAGCGAAGGGGCGACAGTGTCCTCCTACGAGCAGTACTTC. Its translation: CASSEGATVSSYEQYF. The entire variable domain, with the rest obtained from reference TRBV9 and TRBJ2-7, is as follows: DSGVTQTPKHLITATGQRVTLRCSPRSGDLSVYWYQQSLDQGLQFLIQYYNGEERAKGNILERFSAQQFPDLHSELNLSSLELGDSALYFCASSEGATVSSYEQYFGPGTRLTVT.